These T cell receptor beta chains were read from a single sample in a study of blood T cell repertoires in COVID-19. TCRdb keeps only in-frame clones here, not all; method: immunoSEQ multiplex PCR. The repertoire holds roughly 140,000 clones, around 84% seen once, with approximately 38% in the top ten. What was sequenced was peripheral blood. These receptors were taken from a human donor in a cohort sampled during active COVID-19. The CDR3 runs from the conserved cysteine through the conserved F or W. A D gene is named only where the DNA matches it firmly. Expanded clones get a size class; other rows say once, few or many, or leave the size out.

14 - TRBJ2-1 TRBV3-1/TRBV3-2 - CASSQDAAAHKQFF TGTGCCAGCAGCCAAGACGCAGCGGCGCATAAGCAGTTCTTC
15 - TRBJ1-2 TRBV11-3 - CASSKRQQANYGYTF TGTGCCAGCAGCAAACGACAGCAAGCTAACTATGGCTACACCTTC
15 - TRBJ2-3 TRBV7-9 - CASSLAGTSTDTQYF TGTGCCAGCAGCTTGGCAGGGACTAGCACAGATACGCAGTATTTT
16 - TRBJ1-5 TRBV27 - CASSPVGDWGNQPQHF TGTGCCAGCAGCCCCGTGGGGGACTGGGGCAATCAGCCCCAGCATTTT
16 - TRBJ2-1 TRBV7-6 TRBD2 CASSEPRLASGNEQFF TGTGCCAGCAGCGAACCGAGACTAGCCTCTGGGAATGAGCAGTTCTTC
15 - TRBJ1-1 TRBV7-2 - CASSLAGRAQPEAFF TGTGCCAGCAGCTTAGCGGGCAGGGCACAACCTGAAGCTTTCTTT
14 - TRBJ2-3 TRBV6-2/TRBV6-3 - CASSYVGATDTQYF TGTGCCAGCAGTTACGTGGGGGCCACAGATACGCAGTATTTT
14 once TRBJ1-5 TRBV6-1 TRBD1 CASSEAGTGWAQHF TGTGCCAGCAGTGAAGCCGGGACAGGGTGGGCCCAGCATTTT
19 - TRBJ1-5 TRBV7-9 - CASSLGGLTGDIRNQPQHF TGTGCCAGCAGCTTAGGTGGGTTGACCGGGGACATTCGCAATCAGCCCCAGCATTTT
14 - TRBJ2-5 TRBV5-3 TRBD2 CARSSPGLKETQYF TGTGCCAGAAGCTCACCGGGACTAAAAGAGACCCAGTACTTC
15 - TRBJ1-1 TRBV7-8 - CASSPLWGGNTEAFF TGTGCCAGCAGCCCCCTTTGGGGCGGAAACACTGAAGCTTTCTTT
15 - TRBJ1-2 TRBV21-1 - CASSGWDRGEDGYTF TGTGCCAGCAGCGGCTGGGACAGGGGGGAGGATGGCTACACCTTC
14 few TRBJ1-4 TRBV29-1 TRBD1 CSVGQGLRDEKLFF TGCAGCGTAGGACAGGGTCTGAGGGATGAAAAACTGTTTTTT
15 - TRBJ2-5 TRBV7-3 - CASSLNPYGGETQYF TGTGCCAGCAGCTTAAACCCGTACGGAGGGGAGACCCAGTACTTC
15 few TRBJ1-3 TRBV30 - CAWRRDRSSGNTIYF TGTGCCTGGAGGCGAGACAGGAGCTCTGGAAACACCATATATTTT
15 - TRBJ1-3 TRBV6-5 - CASSNRDHSGNTIYF TGTGCCAGCAGCAACAGGGATCACTCTGGAAACACCATATATTTT
15 - TRBJ2-7 TRBV18 TRBD2 CASSPTSGDLRWQYF TGTGCCAGCTCACCAACTAGCGGGGATCTTCGGTGGCAGTACTTC